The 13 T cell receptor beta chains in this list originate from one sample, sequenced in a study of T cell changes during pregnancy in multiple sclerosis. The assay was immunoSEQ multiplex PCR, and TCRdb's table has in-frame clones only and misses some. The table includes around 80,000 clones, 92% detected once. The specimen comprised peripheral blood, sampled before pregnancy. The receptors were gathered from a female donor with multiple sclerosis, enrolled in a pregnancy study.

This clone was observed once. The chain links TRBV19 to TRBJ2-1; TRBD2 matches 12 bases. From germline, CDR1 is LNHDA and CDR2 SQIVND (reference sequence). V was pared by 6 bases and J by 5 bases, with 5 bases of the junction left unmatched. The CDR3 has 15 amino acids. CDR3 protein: CASRPGTSGHNEQFF. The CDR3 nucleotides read TGTGCCAGTAGGCCCGGGACTAGCGGGCACAATGAGCAGTTCTTC.

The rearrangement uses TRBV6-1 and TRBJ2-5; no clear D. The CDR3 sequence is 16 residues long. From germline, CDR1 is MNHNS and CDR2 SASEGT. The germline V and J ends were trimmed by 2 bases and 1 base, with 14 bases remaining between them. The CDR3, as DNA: TGTGCCAGCAGTGAATTGGGCACCTCTGTCCAAGAGACCCAGTACTTC. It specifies CASSELGTSVQETQYF.

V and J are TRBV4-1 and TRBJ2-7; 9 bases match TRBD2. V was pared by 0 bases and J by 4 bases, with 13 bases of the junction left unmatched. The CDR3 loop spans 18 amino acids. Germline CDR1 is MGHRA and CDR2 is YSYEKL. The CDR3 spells CASSQDPPGLARPYEQYF. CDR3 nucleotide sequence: TGCGCCAGCAGCCAAGATCCCCCGGGACTAGCACGCCCTTACGAGCAGTACTTC.

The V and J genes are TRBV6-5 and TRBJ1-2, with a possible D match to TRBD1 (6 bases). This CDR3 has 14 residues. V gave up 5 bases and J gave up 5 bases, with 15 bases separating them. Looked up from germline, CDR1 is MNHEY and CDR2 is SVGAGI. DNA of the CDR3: TGTGCCAGCAGTGAGACAGGCTCTATTTATGGCTACACCTTC. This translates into CASSETGSIYGYTF.

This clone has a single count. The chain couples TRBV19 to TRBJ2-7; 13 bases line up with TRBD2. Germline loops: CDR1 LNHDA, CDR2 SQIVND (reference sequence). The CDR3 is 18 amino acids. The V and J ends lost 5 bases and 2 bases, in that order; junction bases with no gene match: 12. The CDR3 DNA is TGTGCCAGTAGTCCCCTGGGGACTAGCGGGGTAATGGCCTACGAGCAGTACTTC. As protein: CASSPLGTSGVMAYEQYF.

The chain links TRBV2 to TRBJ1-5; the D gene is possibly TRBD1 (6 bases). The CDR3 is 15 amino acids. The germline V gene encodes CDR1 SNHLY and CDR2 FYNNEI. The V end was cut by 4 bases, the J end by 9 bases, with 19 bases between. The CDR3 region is CASSALTGLIGPQHF. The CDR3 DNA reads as TGTGCCAGCAGTGCCTTGACAGGCCTTATTGGGCCCCAGCATTTT.

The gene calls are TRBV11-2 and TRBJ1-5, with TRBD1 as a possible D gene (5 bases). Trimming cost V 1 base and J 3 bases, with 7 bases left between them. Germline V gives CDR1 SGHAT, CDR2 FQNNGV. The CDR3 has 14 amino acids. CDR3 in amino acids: CASSLAGLNQPQHF. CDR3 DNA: TGTGCCAGCAGCTTAGCAGGGCTCAATCAGCCCCAGCATTTT.

The CDR3 region is CASRSDTGSNQPQHF. The CDR3 DNA sequence: TGCGCCAGCAGATCAGACACAGGTAGCAATCAGCCCCAGCATTTT. The chain is built from TRBV5-1 and TRBJ1-5; possibly TRBD1 for D (5 bases). The CDR3 extends over 15 amino acids. The V and J ends lost 5 bases and 0 bases respectively, with 12 bases between them. Germline loops: CDR1 SGHRS, CDR2 YFSETQ. Using reference TRBV5-1 and TRBJ1-5 for the parts outside the CDR3, the full variable domain is KAGVTQTPRYLIKTRGQQVTLSCSPISGHRSVSWYQQTPGQGLQFLFEYFSETQRNKGNFPGRFSGRQFSNSRSEMNVSTLELGDSALYLCASRSDTGSNQPQHFGDGTRLSIL.

CDR3 loop: CASSLQDGNYGYTF. CDR3 in DNA: TGCGCCAGCAGCTTACAGGACGGAAACTATGGCTACACCTTC. The genes are TRBV5-1 and TRBJ1-2, with a possible D match to TRBD1 (5 bases). V gave up 2 bases and J gave up 2 bases, with 10 bases separating them. Germline V lookup: CDR1 SGHRS, CDR2 YFSETQ. The CDR3 contains 14 residues.

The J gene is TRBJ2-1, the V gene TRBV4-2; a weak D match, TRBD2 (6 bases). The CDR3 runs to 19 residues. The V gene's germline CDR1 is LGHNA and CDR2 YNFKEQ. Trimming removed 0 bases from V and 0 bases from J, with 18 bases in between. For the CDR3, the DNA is TGTGCCAGCAGCCAAGAAACGGATACTAGCCTAAACTCCTACAATGAGCAGTTCTTC. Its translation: CASSQETDTSLNSYNEQFF.

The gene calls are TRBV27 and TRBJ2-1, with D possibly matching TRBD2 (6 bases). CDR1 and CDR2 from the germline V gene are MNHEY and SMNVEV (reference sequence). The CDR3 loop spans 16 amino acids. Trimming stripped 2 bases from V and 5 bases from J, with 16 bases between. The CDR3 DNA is TGTGCCAGCAGTTTAGGGAGGTTGAATAGCGACAATGAGCAGTTCTTC. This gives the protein CASSLGRLNSDNEQFF.

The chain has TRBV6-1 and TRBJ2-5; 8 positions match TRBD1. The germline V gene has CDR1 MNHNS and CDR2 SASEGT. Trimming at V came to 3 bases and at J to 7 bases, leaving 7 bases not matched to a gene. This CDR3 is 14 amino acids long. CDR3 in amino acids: CASSDGTGVATQYF. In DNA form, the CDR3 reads TGTGCCAGCAGTGATGGGACAGGAGTGGCGACCCAGTACTTC.

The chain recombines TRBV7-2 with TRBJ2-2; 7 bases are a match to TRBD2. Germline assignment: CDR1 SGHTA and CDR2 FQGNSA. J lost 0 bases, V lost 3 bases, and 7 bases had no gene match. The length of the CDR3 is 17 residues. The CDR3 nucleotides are TGTGCCAGCAGCTTGGACGGGACTATAGCGAACACCGGGGAGCTGTTTTTT. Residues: CASSLDGTIANTGELFF.